These 3 T cell receptor beta chains share one sample of origin, sequenced in a study of T cell responses to AZD1222 COVID-19 vaccine. This table comes from immunoSEQ multiplex PCR, and its TCRdb copy is limited to in-frame clones, with some not included. This repertoire shows 90,000 to 120,000 clones, over 80% found once; its top ten account for 5% to 7.5%. This material consisted of peripheral blood, taken 28 days after the second AZD1222 dose. Source of these receptors: an adult who received the AZD1222 COVID-19 vaccine.

Concerning this clone itself: One junction end disagrees with the germline gene, perhaps due to a read error. V gene TRBV7-7 combines with J gene TRBJ2-1; 11 bases fit TRBD2. CDR3 length: 15 residues. Germline V gene data show CDR1 as SSHAT and CDR2 as FNYEAQ (reference sequence). The CDR3 bases are TGTGCTAGCAGCCTGACTAGCGGGGTTTACAATGAGCAGTTCTTC. Its protein is CASSLTSGVYNEQFF.

The chain links TRBV27 to TRBJ2-1, with TRBD2 matching 11 bases. This CDR3 comprises 19 residues. Germline V gene lookup returns CDR1 MNHEY and CDR2 SMNVEV (reference sequence). V lost 2 bases to trimming and J lost 5 bases; unmatched junction nucleotides: 14. The CDR3 nucleotides are TGTGCCAGCAGTTTACTTCGAAGGACTAGCGGGCCATATAACAATGAGCAGTTCTTC. This codes for CASSLLRRTSGPYNNEQFF.

The rearrangement links TRBV12-3 or TRBV12-4 to TRBJ2-5; D call uncertain. The CDR3 is made up of 11 amino acids. The V gene lost 3 bases and the J gene lost 13 bases, with 12 bases spanning the gap. The CDR3 reads CASSFGAARYF. CDR3 sequence (DNA): TGTGCCAGCAGTTTTGGTGCGGCTCGGTACTTC.